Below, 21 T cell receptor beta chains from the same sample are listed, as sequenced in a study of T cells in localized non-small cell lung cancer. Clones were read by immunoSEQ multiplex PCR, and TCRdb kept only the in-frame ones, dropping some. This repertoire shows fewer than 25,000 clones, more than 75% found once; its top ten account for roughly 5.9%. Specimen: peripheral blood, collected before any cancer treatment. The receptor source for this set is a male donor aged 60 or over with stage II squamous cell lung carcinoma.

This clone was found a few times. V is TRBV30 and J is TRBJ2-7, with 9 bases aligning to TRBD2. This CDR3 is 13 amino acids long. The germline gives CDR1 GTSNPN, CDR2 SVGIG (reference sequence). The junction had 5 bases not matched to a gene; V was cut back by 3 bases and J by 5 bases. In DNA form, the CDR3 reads TGTGCCTGGAGGCGGGAGGGAGTGCACGAGCAGTACTTC. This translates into CAWRREGVHEQYF.

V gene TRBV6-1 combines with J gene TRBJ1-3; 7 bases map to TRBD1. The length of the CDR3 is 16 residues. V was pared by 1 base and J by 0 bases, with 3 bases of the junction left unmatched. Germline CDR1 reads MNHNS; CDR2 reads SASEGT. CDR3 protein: CASSEGTGHSGNTIYF. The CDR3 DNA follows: TGTGCCAGCAGTGAAGGGACAGGACACTCTGGAAACACCATATATTTT.

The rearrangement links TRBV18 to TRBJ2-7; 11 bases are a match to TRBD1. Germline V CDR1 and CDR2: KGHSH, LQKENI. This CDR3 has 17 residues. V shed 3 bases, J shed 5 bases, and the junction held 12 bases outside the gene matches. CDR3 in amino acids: CASSPSNDGTGGHEQYF. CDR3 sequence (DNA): TGTGCCAGCTCACCCTCGAATGATGGGACAGGGGGACACGAGCAGTACTTC.

The CDR3 nucleotides are TGTGCCAGCAGCGCAGGGGTTGGCTGGGGGCAGTTCTTC. The encoded protein is CASSAGVGWGQFF. The rearrangement links TRBV9 to TRBJ2-1; tentatively, D is TRBD1 (6 bases). Germline assignment: CDR1 SGDLS and CDR2 YYNGEE. The length of the CDR3 is 13 residues. The V end was cut by 3 bases, the J end by 12 bases, with 16 bases between. Using reference TRBV9 and TRBJ2-1 for the parts outside the CDR3, the full variable domain is DSGVTQTPKHLITATGQRVTLRCSPRSGDLSVYWYQQSLDQGLQFLIQYYNGEERAKGNILERFSAQQFPDLHSELNLSSLELGDSALYFCASSAGVGWGQFFGPGTRLTVL.

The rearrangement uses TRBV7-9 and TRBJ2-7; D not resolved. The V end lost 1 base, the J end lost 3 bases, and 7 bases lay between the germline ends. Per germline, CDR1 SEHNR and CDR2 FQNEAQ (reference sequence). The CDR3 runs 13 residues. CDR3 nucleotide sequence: TGTGCCAGCAGCTTAGACGGCTTCTACGAGCAGTACTTC. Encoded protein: CASSLDGFYEQYF. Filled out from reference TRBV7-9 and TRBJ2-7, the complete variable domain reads DTGVSQNPRHKITKRGQNVTFRCDPISEHNRLYWYRQTLGQGPEFLTYFQNEAQLEKSRLLSDRFSAERPKGSFSTLEIQRTEQGDSAMYLCASSLDGFYEQYFGPGTRLTVT.

The CDR3 DNA reads TGTGCCAGCAGTCTAGGGGCGGGAGGACGATACAATGAGCAGTTCTTC. Translating gives CASSLGAGGRYNEQFF. The chain recombines TRBV28 with TRBJ2-1; 8 bases line up with TRBD2. The CDR3 covers 16 residues. Trimming removed 5 bases from V and 4 bases from J; junction bases left unmatched: 10. Germline V gene sequence: CDR1 MDHEN, CDR2 SYDVKM.

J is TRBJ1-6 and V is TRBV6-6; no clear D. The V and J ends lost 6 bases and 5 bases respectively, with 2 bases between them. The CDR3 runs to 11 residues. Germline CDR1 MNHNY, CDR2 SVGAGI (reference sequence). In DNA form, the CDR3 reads TGTGCCAGCAGGGATAATTCACCCCTCCACTTT. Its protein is CASRDNSPLHF.

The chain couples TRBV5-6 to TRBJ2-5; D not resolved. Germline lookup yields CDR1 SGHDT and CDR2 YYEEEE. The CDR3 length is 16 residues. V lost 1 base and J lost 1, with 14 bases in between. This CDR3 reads CASSLSGVWGQETQYF. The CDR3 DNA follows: TGTGCCAGCAGCTTGTCTGGGGTTTGGGGCCAAGAGACCCAGTACTTC. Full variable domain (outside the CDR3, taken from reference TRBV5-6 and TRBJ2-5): DAGVTQSPTHLIKTRGQQVTLRCSPKSGHDTVSWYQQALGQGPQFIFQYYEEEERQRGNFPDRFSGHQFPNYSSELNVNALLLGDSALYLCASSLSGVWGQETQYFGPGTRLLVL.

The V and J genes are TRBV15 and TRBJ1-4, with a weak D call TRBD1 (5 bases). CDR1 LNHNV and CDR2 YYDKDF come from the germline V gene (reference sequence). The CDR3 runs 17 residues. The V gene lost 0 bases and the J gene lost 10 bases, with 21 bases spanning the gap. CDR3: CATSRDAPGNTGVKLFF. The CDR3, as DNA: TGTGCCACCAGCAGAGATGCCCCAGGGAATACTGGGGTAAAACTGTTTTTT.

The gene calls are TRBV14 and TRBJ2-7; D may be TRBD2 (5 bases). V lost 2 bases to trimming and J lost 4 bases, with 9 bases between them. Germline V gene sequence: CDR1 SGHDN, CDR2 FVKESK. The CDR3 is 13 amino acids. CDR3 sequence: CASSQLGGYEQYF. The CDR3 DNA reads TGTGCCAGCAGCCAACTCGGCGGGTACGAGCAGTACTTC.

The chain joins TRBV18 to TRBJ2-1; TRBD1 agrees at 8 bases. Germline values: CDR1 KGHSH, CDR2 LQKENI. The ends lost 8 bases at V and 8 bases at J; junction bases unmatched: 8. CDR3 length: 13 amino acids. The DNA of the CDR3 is TGTGCCAGCCAAGGTCAGGGGGCGTATGAGCAGTTCTTC. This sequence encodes CASQGQGAYEQFF.

This CDR3 reads CASSIGGTGGPGANVLTF. The DNA of the CDR3 is TGTGCCAGTAGTATTGGTGGGACAGGGGGCCCTGGGGCCAACGTCCTGACTTTC. The chain is built from TRBV19 and TRBJ2-6, with 12 bases identical to TRBD1. Germline CDR1 is LNHDA and CDR2 is SQIVND (reference sequence). With V trimmed by 3 bases and J by 2 bases, 5 bases remained unmatched. The CDR3 consists of 18 residues.

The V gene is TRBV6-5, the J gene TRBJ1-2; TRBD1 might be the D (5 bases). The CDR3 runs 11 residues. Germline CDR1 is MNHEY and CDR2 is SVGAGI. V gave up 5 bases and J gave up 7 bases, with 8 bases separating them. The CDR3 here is CASSQGFGYTF. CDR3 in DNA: TGTGCCAGCAGTCAGGGTTTTGGCTACACCTTC.

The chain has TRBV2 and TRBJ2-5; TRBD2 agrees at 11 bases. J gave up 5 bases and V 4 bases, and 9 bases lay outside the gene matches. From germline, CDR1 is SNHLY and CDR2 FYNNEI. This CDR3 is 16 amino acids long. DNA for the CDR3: TGTGCCAGCAGTGGAGTACTAGCGGGAGCGGGGGAGACCCAGTACTTC. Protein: CASSGVLAGAGETQYF.

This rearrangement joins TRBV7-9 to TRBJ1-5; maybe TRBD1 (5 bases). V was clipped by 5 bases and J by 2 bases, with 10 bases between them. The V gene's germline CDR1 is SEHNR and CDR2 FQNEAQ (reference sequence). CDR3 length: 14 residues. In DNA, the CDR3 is TGTGCCAGCAGCCCGGAAGGGGGCAATCAGCCCCAGCATTTT. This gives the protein CASSPEGGNQPQHF.

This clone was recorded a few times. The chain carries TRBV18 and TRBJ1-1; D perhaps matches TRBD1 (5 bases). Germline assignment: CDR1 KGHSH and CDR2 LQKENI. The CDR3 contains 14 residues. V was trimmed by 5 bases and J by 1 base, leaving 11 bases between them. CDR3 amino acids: CASSETQGNTEAFF. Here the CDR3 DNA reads TGTGCCAGCTCAGAAACTCAGGGGAACACTGAAGCTTTCTTT.

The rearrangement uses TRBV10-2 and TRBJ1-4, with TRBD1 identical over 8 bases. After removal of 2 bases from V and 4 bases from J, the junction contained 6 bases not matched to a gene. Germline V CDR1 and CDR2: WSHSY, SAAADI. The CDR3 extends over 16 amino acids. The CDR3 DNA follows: TGCGCCAGCAGTGAGCAGGGGGCGACGGTTAATGAAAAACTGTTTTTT. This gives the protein CASSEQGATVNEKLFF.

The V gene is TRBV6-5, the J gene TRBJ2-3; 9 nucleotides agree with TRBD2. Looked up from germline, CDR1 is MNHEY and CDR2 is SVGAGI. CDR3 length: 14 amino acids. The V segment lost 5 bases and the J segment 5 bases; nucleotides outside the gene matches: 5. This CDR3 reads CASSRTSVEDTQYF. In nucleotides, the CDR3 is TGTGCCAGCAGTCGGACTAGCGTCGAAGATACGCAGTATTTT.

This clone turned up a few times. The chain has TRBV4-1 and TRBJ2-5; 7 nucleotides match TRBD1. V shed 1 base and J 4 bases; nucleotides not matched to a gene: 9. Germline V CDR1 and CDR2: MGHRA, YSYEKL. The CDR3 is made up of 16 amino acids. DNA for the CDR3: TGCGCCAGCAGCCAAGGGGATCCGGGACAGACAGAGACCCAGTACTTC. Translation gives CASSQGDPGQTETQYF.

CDR3 amino acids: CASRSTTGGYGYTF. The DNA of the CDR3 is TGTGCCAGCAGGAGTACTACGGGAGGTTATGGCTACACCTTC. The rearrangement uses TRBV6-1 and TRBJ1-2; the D is unclear. Germline CDR1 MNHNS, CDR2 SASEGT. The ends were cut back, 6 bases at V and 5 bases at J, with 16 bases in the middle. The CDR3 is made up of 14 amino acids.

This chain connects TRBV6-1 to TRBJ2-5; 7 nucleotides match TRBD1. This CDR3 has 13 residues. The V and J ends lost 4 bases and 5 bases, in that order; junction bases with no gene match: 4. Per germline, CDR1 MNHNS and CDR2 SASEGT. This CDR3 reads CASSVGQRETQYF. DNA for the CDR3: TGTGCCAGCAGTGTGGGACAGAGGGAGACCCAGTACTTC.